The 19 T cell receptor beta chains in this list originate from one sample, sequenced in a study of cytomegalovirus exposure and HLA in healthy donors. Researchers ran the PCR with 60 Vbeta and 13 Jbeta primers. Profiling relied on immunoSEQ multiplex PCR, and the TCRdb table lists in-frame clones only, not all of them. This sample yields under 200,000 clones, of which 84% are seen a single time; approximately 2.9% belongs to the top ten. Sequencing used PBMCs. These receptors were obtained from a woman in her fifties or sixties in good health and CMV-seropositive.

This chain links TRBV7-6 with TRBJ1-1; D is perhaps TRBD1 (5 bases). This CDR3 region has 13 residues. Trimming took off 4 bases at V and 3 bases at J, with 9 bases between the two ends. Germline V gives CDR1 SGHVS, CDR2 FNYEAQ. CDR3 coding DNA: TGTGCCAGCAGCTCAGGGCTGGACACTGAAGCTTTCTTT. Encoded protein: CASSSGLDTEAFF. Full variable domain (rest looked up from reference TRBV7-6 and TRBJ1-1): GAGVSQSPRYKVTKRGQDVALRCDPISGHVSLYWYRQALGQGPEFLTYFNYEAQQDKSGLPNDRFSAERPEGSISTLTIQRTEQRDSAMYRCASSSGLDTEAFFGQGTRLTVV.

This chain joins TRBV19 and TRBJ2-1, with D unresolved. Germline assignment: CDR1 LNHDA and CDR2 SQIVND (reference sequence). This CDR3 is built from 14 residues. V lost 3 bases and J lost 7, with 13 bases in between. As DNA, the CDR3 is TGTGCCAGTAGTATGAAAGGCCTAGTTAATGAGCAGTTCTTC. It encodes CASSMKGLVNEQFF.

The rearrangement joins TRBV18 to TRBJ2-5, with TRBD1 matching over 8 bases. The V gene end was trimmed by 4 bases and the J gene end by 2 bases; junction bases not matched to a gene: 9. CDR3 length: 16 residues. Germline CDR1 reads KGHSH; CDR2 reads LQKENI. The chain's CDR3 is CASSLGQGFGQETQYF. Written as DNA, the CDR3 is TGTGCCAGCTCACTCGGACAGGGTTTTGGTCAAGAGACCCAGTACTTC.

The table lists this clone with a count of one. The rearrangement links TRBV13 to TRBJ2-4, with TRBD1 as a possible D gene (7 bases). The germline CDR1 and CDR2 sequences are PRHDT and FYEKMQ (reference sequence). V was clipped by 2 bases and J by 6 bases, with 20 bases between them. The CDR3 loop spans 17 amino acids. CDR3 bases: TGTGCCAGCAGCTTAAGGGGGCGGGGACTCCAGGGAAACATTCAGTACTTC. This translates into CASSLRGRGLQGNIQYF.

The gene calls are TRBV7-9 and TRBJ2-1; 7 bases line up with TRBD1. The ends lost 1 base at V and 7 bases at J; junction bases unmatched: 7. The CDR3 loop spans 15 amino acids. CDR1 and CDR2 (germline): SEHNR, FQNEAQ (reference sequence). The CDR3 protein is CASSLDPRGQNEQFF. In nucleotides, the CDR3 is TGTGCCAGCAGCTTAGACCCGAGGGGGCAAAATGAGCAGTTCTTC.

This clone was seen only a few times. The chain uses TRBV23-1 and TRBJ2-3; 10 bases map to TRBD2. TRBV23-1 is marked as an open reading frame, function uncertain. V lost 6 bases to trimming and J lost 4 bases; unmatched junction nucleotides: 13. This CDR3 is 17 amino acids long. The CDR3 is CASSPRTSGNYPDTQYF. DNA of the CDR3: TGCGCCAGCAGCCCCCGGACTAGCGGAAATTACCCAGATACGCAGTATTTT.

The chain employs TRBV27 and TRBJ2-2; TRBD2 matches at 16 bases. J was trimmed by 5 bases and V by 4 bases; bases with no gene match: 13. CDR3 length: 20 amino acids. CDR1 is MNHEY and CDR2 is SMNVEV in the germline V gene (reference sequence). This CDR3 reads CASSSSGTSGGEVRTGELFF. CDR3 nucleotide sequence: TGTGCCAGCAGTTCCTCCGGGACTAGCGGGGGGGAGGTAAGAACCGGGGAGCTGTTTTTT.

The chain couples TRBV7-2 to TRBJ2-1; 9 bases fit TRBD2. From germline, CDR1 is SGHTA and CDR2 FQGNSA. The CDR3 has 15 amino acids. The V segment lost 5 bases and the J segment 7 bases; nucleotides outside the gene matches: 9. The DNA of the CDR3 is TGTGCCAGCAGCGTAGACCGGACTAGCGTGAATGAGCAGTTCTTC. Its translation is CASSVDRTSVNEQFF.

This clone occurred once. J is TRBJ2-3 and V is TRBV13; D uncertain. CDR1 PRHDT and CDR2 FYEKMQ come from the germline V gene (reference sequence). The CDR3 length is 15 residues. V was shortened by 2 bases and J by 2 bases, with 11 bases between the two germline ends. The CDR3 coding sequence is TGTGCCAGCAGCTTATTTTCGGAGTACACAGATACGCAGTATTTT. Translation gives CASSLFSEYTDTQYF.

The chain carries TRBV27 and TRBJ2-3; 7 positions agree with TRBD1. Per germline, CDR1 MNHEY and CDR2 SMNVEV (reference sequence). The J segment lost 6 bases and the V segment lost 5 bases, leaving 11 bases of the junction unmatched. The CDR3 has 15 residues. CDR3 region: CASSPDRVLMDTQYF. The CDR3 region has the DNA TGTGCCAGCAGTCCCGACAGGGTTTTGATGGATACGCAGTATTTT.

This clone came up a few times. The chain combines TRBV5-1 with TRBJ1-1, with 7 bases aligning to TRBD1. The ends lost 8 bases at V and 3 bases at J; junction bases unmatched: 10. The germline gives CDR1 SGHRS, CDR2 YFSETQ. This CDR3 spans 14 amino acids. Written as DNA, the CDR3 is TGCGCCAGTGGACAGGCCCCTGGGGACACTGAAGCTTTCTTT. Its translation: CASGQAPGDTEAFF.

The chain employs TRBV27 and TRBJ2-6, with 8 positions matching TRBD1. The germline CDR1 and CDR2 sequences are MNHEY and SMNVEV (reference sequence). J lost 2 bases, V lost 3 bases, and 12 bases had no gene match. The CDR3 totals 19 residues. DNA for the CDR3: TGTGCCAGCAGTTTGAAAGCTACAGGGGGATCTCCTGGGGCCAACGTCCTGACTTTC. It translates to CASSLKATGGSPGANVLTF.

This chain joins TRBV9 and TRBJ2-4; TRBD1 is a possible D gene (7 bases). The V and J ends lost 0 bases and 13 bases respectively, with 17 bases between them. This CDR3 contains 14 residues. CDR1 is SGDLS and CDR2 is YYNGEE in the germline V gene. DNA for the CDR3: TGTGCCAGCAGCGTAGCGTGGGGGGACAGCAAACAGTACTTC. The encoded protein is CASSVAWGDSKQYF.

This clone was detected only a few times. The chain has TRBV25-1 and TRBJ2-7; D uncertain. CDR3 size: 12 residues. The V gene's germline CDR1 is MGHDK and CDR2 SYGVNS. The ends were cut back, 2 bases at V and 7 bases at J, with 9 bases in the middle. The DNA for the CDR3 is TGTGCCAGCAGTGAACTGGGCTGGGAGCAGTACTTC. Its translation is CASSELGWEQYF.

The CDR3 loop reads CASSIHPGQGRTEAFF. CDR3 in DNA: TGTGCCAGTAGCATTCACCCGGGACAGGGTCGGACTGAAGCTTTCTTT. This chain joins TRBV19 and TRBJ1-1, with 9 positions matching TRBD1. Germline V gene lookup returns CDR1 LNHDA and CDR2 SQIVND (reference sequence). V lost 6 bases, J lost 5 bases, and 13 bases stayed unmatched. There are 16 residues in the CDR3.

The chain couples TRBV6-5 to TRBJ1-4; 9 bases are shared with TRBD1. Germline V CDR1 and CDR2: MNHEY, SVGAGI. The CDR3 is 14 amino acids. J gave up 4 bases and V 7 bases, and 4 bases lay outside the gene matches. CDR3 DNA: TGTGCCAGCAAGCAGGACAGGGGTAATGAAAAACTGTTTTTT. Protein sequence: CASKQDRGNEKLFF.

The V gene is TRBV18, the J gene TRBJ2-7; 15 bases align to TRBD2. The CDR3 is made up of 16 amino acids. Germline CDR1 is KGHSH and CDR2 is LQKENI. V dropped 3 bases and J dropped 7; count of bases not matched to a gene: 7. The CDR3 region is CASSPGLAGGPREQYF. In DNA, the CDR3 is TGTGCCAGCTCACCCGGACTAGCGGGGGGGCCGAGAGAGCAGTACTTC.

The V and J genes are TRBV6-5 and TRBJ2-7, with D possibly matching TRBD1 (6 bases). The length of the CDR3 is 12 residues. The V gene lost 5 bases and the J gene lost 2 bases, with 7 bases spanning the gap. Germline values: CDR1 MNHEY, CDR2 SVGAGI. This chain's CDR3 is CASSRDTYEQYF. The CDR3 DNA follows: TGTGCCAGCAGTCGGGACACCTACGAGCAGTACTTC.

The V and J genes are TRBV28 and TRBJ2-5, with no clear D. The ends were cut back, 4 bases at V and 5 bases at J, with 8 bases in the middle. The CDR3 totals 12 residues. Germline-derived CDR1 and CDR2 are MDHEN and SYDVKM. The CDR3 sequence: CASSSPRETQYF. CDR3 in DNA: TGTGCCAGCAGTTCCCCCCGGGAGACCCAGTACTTC.